The 25 T cell receptor beta chains below all came from one sample that was sequenced in a study of blood T cell repertoires in COVID-19. The protocol was immunoSEQ multiplex PCR, while the TCRdb copy is restricted to in-frame clones and leaves out a portion. The sample lists roughly 160,000 clones; 86% were seen once. The sample comprised peripheral blood. These receptors originate from a man aged 18 to 29 with acute or convalescent COVID-19.

The gene calls are TRBV6-5 and TRBJ2-2, with D maybe TRBD2 (7 bases). Trimming removed 7 bases at V and 2 bases at J, with 14 bases between. The germline V gene has CDR1 MNHEY and CDR2 SVGAGI. The CDR3 extends over 15 amino acids. The CDR3 loop is CASKGGLFNTGELFF. The DNA of the CDR3 is TGTGCCAGCAAGGGGGGGCTCTTTAACACCGGGGAGCTGTTTTTT.

The V call is TRBV3-1 (or the pseudogene TRBV3-2), the J call TRBJ2-7; 11 nucleotides align to TRBD2. Germline trimming cut 3 bases from V and 2 bases from J; bases unmatched to any gene: 3. The CDR3 is 15 residues long. Germline V CDR1 and CDR2: LGHDT, YNNKEL (reference sequence). This chain's CDR3 is CASSHGTSGTYEQYF. CDR3 nucleotides: TGTGCCAGCAGCCACGGGACTAGCGGTACCTACGAGCAGTACTTC.

The chain is built from TRBV4-2 and TRBJ2-1; 7 nucleotides agree with TRBD1. The CDR3 runs 14 residues. V dropped 4 bases and J dropped 7; count of bases not matched to a gene: 7. The germline gives CDR1 LGHNA, CDR2 YNFKEQ. The CDR3 spells CASSRERGRNEQFF. CDR3 DNA: TGTGCCAGCAGCCGAGAGAGGGGGCGGAATGAGCAGTTCTTC.

V gene TRBV5-5 combines with J gene TRBJ1-6, with TRBD1 as a possible D gene (6 bases). CDR3 length: 15 residues. Germline values: CDR1 SGHKS, CDR2 YYEKEE (reference sequence). V was pared by 4 bases and J by 7 bases, with 15 bases between. CDR3 sequence reads: CASSILGQSNSPLHF. CDR3 bases: TGTGCCAGCAGCATACTGGGACAAAGCAATTCACCCCTCCACTTT. The full variable domain, in which reference TRBV5-5 and TRBJ1-6 provide the parts outside the CDR3, is DAGVTQSPTHLIKTRGQQVTLRCSPISGHKSVSWYQQVLGQGPQFIFQYYEKEERGRGNFPDRFSARQFPNYSSELNVNALLLGDSALYLCASSILGQSNSPLHFGNGTRLTVT.

The chain uses TRBV7-9 and TRBJ2-5; possibly TRBD1 for D (6 bases). CDR3 length: 14 amino acids. From germline, CDR1 is SEHNR and CDR2 FQNEAQ (reference sequence). Trimming pared 5 bases from V and 1 base from J, leaving 11 bases between. Here the CDR3 reads CASSVTGPQETQYF. Written as DNA, the CDR3 is TGTGCCAGCAGCGTTACAGGGCCCCAAGAGACCCAGTACTTC. The complete variable domain, with remaining parts taken from reference TRBV7-9 and TRBJ2-5, reads DTGVSQNPRHKITKRGQNVTFRCDPISEHNRLYWYRQTLGQGPEFLTYFQNEAQLEKSRLLSDRFSAERPKGSFSTLEIQRTEQGDSAMYLCASSVTGPQETQYFGPGTRLLVL.

V and J are TRBV3-1 (or the pseudogene TRBV3-2) and TRBJ1-3; a weak D match, TRBD1 (6 bases). The CDR3 has 14 amino acids. The ends were cut back, 0 bases at V and 6 bases at J, with 9 bases in the middle. Germline CDR1 reads LGHDT; CDR2 reads YNNKEL (reference sequence). CDR3 coding DNA: TGTGCCAGCAGCCAAGAGGGACAAACAAACACCATATATTTT. It is translated as CASSQEGQTNTIYF.

There are a few counts of this clone. The chain carries TRBV18 and TRBJ1-2, with 7 bases matching TRBD1. CDR3 length: 16 residues. Germline V gene lookup returns CDR1 KGHSH and CDR2 LQKENI. With 3 bases clipped from V and 9 bases from J, the junction kept 16 bases outside the gene matches. In DNA form, the CDR3 reads TGTGCCAGCTCACCCCCAATAACAGAACTACAGGGGAGCTACACCTTC. Amino acid sequence: CASSPPITELQGSYTF.

In DNA form, the CDR3 reads TGTGCCAGCAGTTTATTAGCGGCAGGGGGGAACTATGGCTACACCTTC. This codes for CASSLLAAGGNYGYTF. V and J are TRBV28 and TRBJ1-2, with 7 bases that match TRBD1. With V trimmed by 1 base and J by 2 bases, 7 bases remained unmatched. The CDR3 length is 16 residues. The germline V gene has CDR1 MDHEN and CDR2 SYDVKM.

The V call is TRBV19, the J call TRBJ1-5, with D perhaps TRBD1 (5 bases). The V gene's germline CDR1 is LNHDA and CDR2 SQIVND (reference sequence). Trimming took 5 bases from V and 2 from J, leaving 13 bases between them. The CDR3 runs 15 residues. DNA of the CDR3: TGTGCCAGTAGTTCCTCAGGGAGGGGCAATCAGCCCCAGCATTTT. This codes for CASSSSGRGNQPQHF.

The chain uses TRBV5-1 and TRBJ1-2; no clear D gene. V was trimmed by 0 bases and J by 4 bases, leaving 7 bases between them. Germline assignment: CDR1 SGHRS and CDR2 YFSETQ. The CDR3 loop spans 13 amino acids. The CDR3 bases are TGCGCCAGCAGCTTGGCGGTCTCCTATGGCTACACCTTC. This gives the protein CASSLAVSYGYTF.

In this sample, this clone turned up once. The V gene is TRBV7-8, the J gene TRBJ1-3; TRBD1 matches at 7 bases. The CDR3 runs to 16 residues. The germline V gene encodes CDR1 SGHVS and CDR2 FQNEAQ. J gave up 0 bases and V 5 bases, and 7 bases lay outside the gene matches. CDR3 nucleotides: TGTGCCAGCAGCAATCCGGGACAGCTCTCTGGAAACACCATATATTTT. Encoded protein: CASSNPGQLSGNTIYF.

This sequence joins TRBV11-3 and TRBJ2-2; D gene ambiguous. The CDR3 extends over 17 amino acids. Trimming removed 0 bases from V and 3 bases from J, with 14 bases in between. Germline CDR1 and CDR2: SGHNT and YENEEA. In DNA, the CDR3 is TGTGCCAGCAGCTTAGATTTTGTTGGCCAGGACACCGGGGAGCTGTTTTTT. Residues: CASSLDFVGQDTGELFF.

The J gene is TRBJ1-2, the V gene TRBV24-1, with 11 bases aligning to TRBD1. The V and J ends lost 9 bases and 8 bases, in that order; junction bases with no gene match: 10. Germline CDR1 KGHDR, CDR2 SFDVKD. This CDR3 has 14 amino acids. The CDR3 loop is CATSEGQGEVGYTF. The CDR3 DNA reads TGTGCCACCTCCGAGGGACAGGGGGAGGTCGGCTACACCTTC.

V usage is TRBV27 and J usage is TRBJ1-2; the match to TRBD1 covers 7 bases. The CDR3 spans 13 residues. Germline values: CDR1 MNHEY, CDR2 SMNVEV (reference sequence). Unmatched junction bases numbered 3, after V lost 3 bases and J lost 5 bases. CDR3 in amino acids: CASSFNRGYGYTF. The CDR3 DNA sequence: TGTGCCAGCAGTTTTAACAGGGGATATGGCTACACCTTC.

The chain recombines TRBV19 with TRBJ1-5, with TRBD1 identical over 7 bases. Germline V gives CDR1 LNHDA, CDR2 SQIVND (reference sequence). This CDR3 is built from 16 residues. V shed 6 bases, J shed 0 bases, and the junction held 8 bases outside the gene matches. Here the CDR3 reads CASSDRESYSNQPQHF. CDR3 bases: TGTGCCAGTAGCGACAGGGAAAGTTATAGCAATCAGCCCCAGCATTTT. The full variable domain, completed using reference TRBV19 and TRBJ1-5, is DGGITQSPKYLFRKEGQNVTLSCEQNLNHDAMYWYRQDPGQGLRLIYYSQIVNDFQKGDIAEGYSVSREKKESFPLTVTSAQKNPTAFYLCASSDRESYSNQPQHFGDGTRLSIL.

This rearrangement joins TRBV20-1 to TRBJ1-1; D is undetermined. The CDR3 is 11 amino acids. Germline V gene data show CDR1 as DFQATT and CDR2 as SNEGSKA (reference sequence). The V gene lost 3 bases and the J gene lost 7 bases, with 9 bases spanning the gap. The CDR3 sequence: CSASWAGEAFF. The DNA of the CDR3 is TGCAGTGCTAGCTGGGCGGGTGAAGCTTTCTTT.

This clone occurred a few times. This chain connects TRBV10-3 to TRBJ2-7; 11 nucleotides match TRBD2. Looked up from germline, CDR1 is ENHRY and CDR2 is SYGVKD. The CDR3 contains 15 residues. V was pared by 7 bases and J by 0 bases, with 5 bases of the junction left unmatched. The CDR3 spells CAIKTSGESSYEQYV. CDR3 bases: TGTGCCATCAAGACTAGCGGGGAAAGCTCCTACGAGCAGTACGTC.

This chain links TRBV30 with TRBJ2-1; the D is unclear. In germline, CDR1 is GTSNPN, CDR2 SVGIG (reference sequence). This CDR3 has 13 amino acids. V lost 0 bases, J lost 5 bases, and 8 bases lay in between. CDR3 sequence (DNA): TGTGCCTGGAGTGTACATCATGACAATGAGCAGTTCTTC. Translated, it gives CAWSVHHDNEQFF.

The J gene is TRBJ2-1, the V gene TRBV29-1; the match to TRBD1 covers 8 bases. CDR3 length equals 15 residues. V shed 7 bases and J 9 bases; nucleotides not matched to a gene: 17. Per the germline V gene, CDR1 is SQVTM and CDR2 is ANQGSEA. The CDR3 reads CSAPRQGSQLTEQFF. The CDR3 DNA sequence: TGCAGCGCACCGCGACAGGGGTCCCAACTTACTGAGCAGTTCTTC.

The chain is built from TRBV13 and TRBJ2-7, with D perhaps TRBD1 (5 bases). Trimming took 3 bases from V and 2 from J, leaving 8 bases between them. CDR3 length equals 13 residues. CDR1 is PRHDT and CDR2 is FYEKMQ in the germline V gene (reference sequence). The CDR3 spells CASSLRQTYEQYV. CDR3 nucleotide sequence: TGTGCCAGCAGCTTGCGACAGACCTACGAGCAGTACGTC.

The chain combines TRBV9 with TRBJ2-6, with D tentatively TRBD1 (5 bases). CDR1 and CDR2 (germline): SGDLS, YYNGEE. The CDR3 sequence is 17 residues long. The V and J ends lost 0 bases and 0 bases respectively, with 10 bases between them. The CDR3 region is CASSVGLGDSGANVLTF. The DNA of the CDR3 is TGTGCCAGCAGCGTAGGCTTAGGGGACTCTGGGGCCAACGTCCTGACTTTC.

V and J are TRBV29-1 and TRBJ1-1; D gene ambiguous. Per the germline V gene, CDR1 is SQVTM and CDR2 is ANQGSEA. Trimming shortened V by 4 bases and J by 4 bases, and 4 bases separated the two germline ends. CDR3 length: 10 amino acids. CDR3 bases: TGCAGCGTTGTCGGCACTGAAGCTTTCTTT. Residues: CSVVGTEAFF.

The V call is TRBV12-3 or TRBV12-4, the J call TRBJ1-2; D is unresolved. V was trimmed by 0 bases and J by 4 bases, leaving 6 bases between them. The CDR3 extends over 13 amino acids. CDR3 region: CASSLALRYGYTF. CDR3 DNA sequence: TGTGCCAGCAGTTTAGCGCTACGCTATGGCTACACCTTC.

The chain carries TRBV2 and TRBJ1-1, with 12 nucleotides matching TRBD1. J gave up 7 bases and V 4 bases, and 4 bases lay outside the gene matches. CDR1 and CDR2 from the germline V gene are SNHLY and FYNNEI. The CDR3 covers 14 residues. The CDR3 region is CASSVGTGGIEAFF. The CDR3 nucleotides are TGTGCCAGCAGTGTTGGGACAGGGGGCATTGAAGCTTTCTTT.

The chain is built from TRBV6-5 and TRBJ1-3, with 8 bases that match TRBD1. The CDR3 spans 14 residues. Germline CDR1 MNHEY, CDR2 SVGAGI. The DNA of the CDR3 is TGTGCAACGCGTGGGACAGGTTCCTCCGGTGCCATATATTTT. Translating it yields CATRGTGSSGAIYF.